The 25 T cell receptor beta chains in this list originate from one sample, sequenced in a study of blood T cell repertoires in COVID-19. Profiling relied on immunoSEQ multiplex PCR, and the TCRdb table lists in-frame clones only, not all of them. The sample consists of 110,000 to 150,000 clones, approximately 73% of them appearing once. The sequenced material came from peripheral blood. The source of these receptors is a man aged 55-75 years with acute or convalescent COVID-19.

This sequence joins TRBV7-2 and TRBJ2-1, with D tentatively TRBD2 (6 bases). The ends were cut back, 4 bases at V and 0 bases at J, with 10 bases in the middle. Germline V gene lookup returns CDR1 SGHTA and CDR2 FQGNSA. This CDR3 spans 15 amino acids. The DNA for the CDR3 is TGTGCCAGCAGCTCTCGGGGGAACTCCTACAATGAGCAGTTCTTC. Amino acids: CASSSRGNSYNEQFF.

The chain is built from TRBV7-9 and TRBJ1-4; 7 bases agree with TRBD1. The CDR3 contains 17 residues. In germline, CDR1 is SEHNR, CDR2 FQNEAQ (reference sequence). With V trimmed by 2 bases and J by 5 bases, 11 bases remained unmatched. Here the CDR3 reads CASSLYLGQDLNEKLFF. CDR3 DNA: TGTGCCAGCAGCTTATATCTTGGACAGGACTTAAATGAAAAACTGTTTTTT.

The chain joins TRBV5-1 to TRBJ2-5; TRBD1 is a possible D gene (7 bases). Germline assignment: CDR1 SGHRS and CDR2 YFSETQ. Trimming removed 4 bases from V and 5 bases from J, with 18 bases in between. The CDR3 totals 15 residues. In nucleotides, the CDR3 is TGCGCCAGCAGCGCGGGATCAGGGGGTTTGGAGACCCAGTACTTC. It yields the protein CASSAGSGGLETQYF.

This clone has more than one count but fewer than ten. V is TRBV5-1 and J is TRBJ2-3; 7 bases fit TRBD2. CDR1 and CDR2 (germline): SGHRS, YFSETQ. The CDR3 is 16 residues long. Trimming took 4 bases from V and 2 from J; bases not matched to a gene: 10. The CDR3, as DNA: TGCGCCAGCAGCCCCGACTCGAGCGGGGCCACAGATACGCAGTATTTT. Protein product: CASSPDSSGATDTQYF.

The rearrangement joins TRBV2 to TRBJ2-2, with TRBD2 matching 8 bases. V was pared by 6 bases and J by 0 bases, with 3 bases of the junction left unmatched. The germline V gene encodes CDR1 SNHLY and CDR2 FYNNEI. The CDR3 is 15 amino acids. CDR3 nucleotide sequence: TGTGCCAGCAGGGGAGCGGGAGCGAACACCGGGGAGCTGTTTTTT. This translates into CASRGAGANTGELFF.

This chain uses TRBV2 with TRBJ1-5; 7 bases are shared with TRBD1. Germline V gene lookup returns CDR1 SNHLY and CDR2 FYNNEI. CDR3 length equals 15 residues. V lost 7 bases, J lost 2 bases, and 8 bases stayed unmatched. CDR3 protein: CASTQTGSGNQPQHF. The DNA of the CDR3 is TGTGCCAGCACCCAGACAGGGAGCGGCAATCAGCCCCAGCATTTT.

The J gene is TRBJ1-1, the V gene TRBV27, with a weak D call TRBD1 (6 bases). CDR1 is MNHEY and CDR2 is SMNVEV in the germline V gene (reference sequence). The CDR3 has 13 residues. Trimming shortened V by 5 bases and J by 6 bases, and 13 bases separated the two germline ends. CDR3 coding DNA: TGTGCCAGCAGTCGGACAGAGTGGCCTGAAGCTTTCTTT. Translation gives CASSRTEWPEAFF.

The chain combines TRBV13 with TRBJ1-1, with 7 nucleotides matching TRBD1. The junction had 7 bases not matched to a gene; V was cut back by 5 bases and J by 4 bases. Germline CDR1 reads PRHDT; CDR2 reads FYEKMQ (reference sequence). The CDR3 is 14 residues long. The CDR3 nucleotides are TGTGCCAGCAGCATTTACAGGGGTGGCACTGAAGCTTTCTTT. Translation: CASSIYRGGTEAFF.

This clone appeared a few times. The chain recombines TRBV4-1 with TRBJ2-3; 7 positions agree with TRBD2. The CDR3 contains 15 residues. Germline CDR1 reads MGHRA; CDR2 reads YSYEKL. V trimming: 3 bases; J trimming: 0 bases; junction bases outside the gene matches: 3. For the CDR3, the DNA is TGCGCCAGCAGCCAGCTAGCGGCTAGCACAGATACGCAGTATTTT. This translates into CASSQLAASTDTQYF.

In its sample, this clone was seen a few times. The genes are TRBV19 and TRBJ2-7, with 10 bases that match TRBD1. Germline V gene sequence: CDR1 LNHDA, CDR2 SQIVND (reference sequence). This CDR3 region has 14 residues. V shed 5 bases, J shed 6 bases, and the junction held 7 bases outside the gene matches. The CDR3 here is CASSQGQGNAEQYF. The CDR3 DNA reads as TGTGCCAGTAGTCAGGGACAGGGGAATGCCGAGCAGTACTTC.

The genes are TRBV5-1 and TRBJ1-3; 9 bases are a match to TRBD1. Germline V gives CDR1 SGHRS, CDR2 YFSETQ. With V trimmed by 2 bases and J by 4 bases, 7 bases remained unmatched. This CDR3 is 16 amino acids long. The CDR3, as DNA: TGCGCCAGCAGCTTAGGCGGGACAGGGTCCGGAAACACCATATATTTT. Amino acid sequence: CASSLGGTGSGNTIYF. Full variable domain (outside the CDR3, taken from reference TRBV5-1 and TRBJ1-3): KAGVTQTPRYLIKTRGQQVTLSCSPISGHRSVSWYQQTPGQGLQFLFEYFSETQRNKGNFPGRFSGRQFSNSRSEMNVSTLELGDSALYLCASSLGGTGSGNTIYFGEGSWLTVV.

The rearrangement links TRBV19 to TRBJ2-5, with TRBD2 matching over 11 bases. CDR1 is LNHDA and CDR2 is SQIVND in the germline V gene (reference sequence). This CDR3 contains 16 residues. The V gene end was trimmed by 5 bases and the J gene end by 1 base; junction bases not matched to a gene: 6. CDR3 in amino acids: CASSQGLAAIQETQYF. In nucleotides, the CDR3 is TGTGCCAGTAGTCAGGGACTAGCGGCAATCCAAGAGACCCAGTACTTC.

The chain carries TRBV18 and TRBJ1-2; 7 nucleotides match TRBD1. The CDR3 extends over 13 amino acids. Germline assignment: CDR1 KGHSH and CDR2 LQKENI. J was trimmed by 8 bases and V by 2 bases; bases with no gene match: 5. The CDR3 DNA reads TGTGCCAGCTCACCAGAGAGGGGGCACGGCTACACCTTC. The encoded protein is CASSPERGHGYTF.

The V call is TRBV18, the J call TRBJ2-7; D gene ambiguous. V shed 2 bases and J shed 3 bases, with 11 bases lying between them. The CDR3 contains 14 residues. The V gene's germline CDR1 is KGHSH and CDR2 LQKENI. For the CDR3, the DNA is TGTGCCAGCTCACCAGAGACTCTTAACTACGAGCAGTACTTC. Its translation is CASSPETLNYEQYF.

In its sample, this clone was seen a few times. The gene calls are TRBV6-6 and TRBJ2-5, with TRBD1 identical over 9 bases. CDR3 length: 15 amino acids. V was pared by 6 bases and J by 0 bases, with 5 bases of the junction left unmatched. Germline CDR1 is MNHNY and CDR2 is SVGAGI (reference sequence). The CDR3 reads CASSQDRGYQETQYF. As DNA, the CDR3 is TGTGCCAGCAGCCAGGACAGGGGCTACCAAGAGACCCAGTACTTC.

Written as DNA, the CDR3 is TGTGCCAGTAGTCAAGGCTGGAGCAACCCAGATACGCAGTATTTT. Its protein product is CASSQGWSNPDTQYF. The chain carries TRBV19 and TRBJ2-3, with D uncertain. Germline V gene data show CDR1 as LNHDA and CDR2 as SQIVND (reference sequence). The CDR3 is 15 residues long. V was clipped by 5 bases and J by 4 bases, with 16 bases between them. Complete variable domain (other parts from reference TRBV19 and TRBJ2-3): DGGITQSPKYLFRKEGQNVTLSCEQNLNHDAMYWYRQDPGQGLRLIYYSQIVNDFQKGDIAEGYSVSREKKESFPLTVTSAQKNPTAFYLCASSQGWSNPDTQYFGPGTRLTVL.

This clone was counted a few times. V and J are TRBV6-2 or TRBV6-3 and TRBJ2-1; TRBD2 might be the D (5 bases). V dropped 4 bases and J dropped 12 bases, with 16 bases sitting between them. Germline CDR1 is MNHEY and CDR2 is SVGEGT. The CDR3 is 13 residues long. CDR3 DNA sequence: TGTGCCAGCAGTTGGAGACCTGGGGAGTGGCAGTTCTTC. Translated, it gives CASSWRPGEWQFF.

V is TRBV6-5 and J is TRBJ2-7, with TRBD2 matching 8 bases. Looked up from germline, CDR1 is MNHEY and CDR2 is SVGAGI. V was pared by 5 bases and J by 5 bases, with 11 bases of the junction left unmatched. The CDR3 runs to 15 residues. Written as DNA, the CDR3 is TGTGCCAGCAGTAATAGCGGGATGGTGGGGGACGAGCAGTACTTC. It specifies CASSNSGMVGDEQYF.

The rearrangement joins TRBV29-1 to TRBJ2-3, with D possibly matching TRBD2 (6 bases). CDR3 length: 11 amino acids. Germline V gene sequence: CDR1 SQVTM, CDR2 ANQGSEA. Deletions cut 8 bases from V and 4 bases from J, with 10 bases between. The CDR3 spells CSSWGADTQYF. The CDR3 region has the DNA TGCAGCTCGTGGGGGGCAGATACGCAGTATTTT.

The gene calls are TRBV9 and TRBJ1-4; D is unclear. Germline CDR1 SGDLS, CDR2 YYNGEE. This CDR3 spans 16 amino acids. Trimming left V 3 bases short and J 3 bases short, with 15 bases between. CDR3 residues: CASSAQGGIANEKLFF. Here the CDR3 DNA reads TGTGCCAGCAGCGCCCAAGGAGGGATAGCTAATGAAAAACTGTTTTTT.

The rearrangement links TRBV28 to TRBJ2-5; 9 bases fit TRBD1. Germline values: CDR1 MDHEN, CDR2 SYDVKM. The V and J ends lost 5 bases and 3 bases, in that order; junction bases with no gene match: 10. The CDR3 contains 16 residues. The CDR3 coding sequence is TGTGCCAGCAGTCAGCCCTGGACAGGGGTAAAAGAGACCCAGTACTTC. As protein: CASSQPWTGVKETQYF.

This clone was picked up one time. The junction shows a germline mismatch at one end, possibly a read error. The V gene is TRBV4-2, the J gene TRBJ1-5; 9 bases map to TRBD1. CDR1 is LGHNA and CDR2 is YNFKEQ in the germline V gene. The CDR3 is made up of 15 amino acids. The CDR3 region is CASNQYRGRGQPQHF. CDR3 nucleotide sequence: TGTGCCAGCAACCAATACAGGGGGCGAGGTCAGCCCCAGCATTTT.

A few counts support this clone. The chain links TRBV28 to TRBJ1-1, with TRBD1 matching 7 bases. The germline V gene encodes CDR1 MDHEN and CDR2 SYDVKM. Losses at the gene ends were 8 bases for V and 1 base for J; bases not matched to a gene: 16. The CDR3 contains 17 residues. The chain's CDR3 is CASSSVYREGANTEAFF. DNA of the CDR3: TGTGCCAGCTCATCAGTTTATAGAGAGGGGGCGAACACTGAAGCTTTCTTT.

This clone has a handful of counts. The chain employs TRBV25-1 and TRBJ2-2, with 8 bases that match TRBD2. Germline values: CDR1 MGHDK, CDR2 SYGVNS. The CDR3 consists of 16 residues. The V segment lost 0 bases and the J segment 1 base; nucleotides outside the gene matches: 1. CDR3 in amino acids: CASSEYTSGNTGELFF. The CDR3 region has the DNA TGTGCCAGCAGTGAATATACTAGCGGGAACACCGGGGAGCTGTTTTTT.

The J gene is TRBJ2-1, the V gene TRBV6-5, with 7 positions matching TRBD2. Per germline, CDR1 MNHEY and CDR2 SVGAGI. This CDR3 contains 15 residues. Trimming removed 7 bases from V and 0 bases from J; junction bases left unmatched: 6. The DNA for the CDR3 is TGTGCCAGCATGCACCCGGGAGGCTCCTACAATGAGCAGTTCTTC. It specifies CASMHPGGSYNEQFF.